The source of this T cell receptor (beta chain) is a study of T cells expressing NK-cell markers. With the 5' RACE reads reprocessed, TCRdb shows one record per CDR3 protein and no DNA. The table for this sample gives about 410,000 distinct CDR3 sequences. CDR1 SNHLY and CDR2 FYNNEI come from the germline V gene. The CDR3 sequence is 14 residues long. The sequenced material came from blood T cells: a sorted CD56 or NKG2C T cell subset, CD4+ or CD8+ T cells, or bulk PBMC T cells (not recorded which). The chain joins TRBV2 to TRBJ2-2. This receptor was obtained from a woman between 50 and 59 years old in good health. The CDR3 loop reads CASSEALWAGELFF.